This TCR beta chain was observed in a study of blood T cells in healthy people across ages. Turning to the study itself: There was about one barcoded beta molecule captured by template switching per two T cells.

Next came a second PCR, run for about 6 to 12 cycles, which used a sample-barcoded 5' primer along with a J-beta primer mix. CDR3-containing paired-end reads numbered at least 2.5 million in each sample. TCRdb re-called the 5' RACE reads with MiXCR, one entry per CDR3 protein. The top ten hold about an eighth of the sample, which has about 1.1 million distinct CDR3 sequences, 35% to 40% seen once. Each donor's blood draw was roughly 10 milliliters of peripheral blood. Concerning this clonotype: Its specificity is not known.

Overall study results and limits: When one million T cells were used, diversity estimates were thought to be underestimates.

The specimen sequenced was blood. The receptor comes from a man between 18 and 29 years old in good health.

For the CDR3, the DNA is TGCGCCAGCAGCCAAGGTCTACAGAACTCCTACAATGAGCAGTTCTTC. This translates into CASSQGLQNSYNEQFF. The chain employs TRBV4-1 and TRBJ2-1; no firm D call. Looked up from germline, CDR1 is MGHRA and CDR2 is YSYEKL. V was pared by 1 base and J by 0 bases, with 10 bases between. The CDR3 loop spans 16 amino acids.